What follows is one T cell receptor beta chain and its context. This clone's antigen is unknown. No base quality values were provided; no much bigger clone lies one nucleotide off. Receptor libraries were prepared by 5' RACE. The sample was run on an Illumina HiSeq 2500. A second PCR of about 6 to 12 cycles was run with a J-beta primer mix and a sample-barcoded 5' primer. A template-switch 5' adaptor carrying 12 random nucleotides introduced a unique molecular identifier onto each TCR beta cDNA molecule. Each sample yielded at least 3 million CDR3-containing paired-end reads. First-strand cDNA was synthesized from all RNA with the Mint cDNA synthesis kit, primed by a TRBC-specific oligonucleotide. All cDNA was treated with uracil-DNA glycosylase and then went through a first 18-cycle PCR with the universal primers M1SS and BC2_uni_R. On the study's bioinformatics: For normalization, 1 million high-quality reads, each with a distinct molecular identifier, were randomly selected from each sample. Reads sharing molecular identifiers were discarded rather than binned into consensus sequences. MiTCR, with a Q25 quality threshold and the strictest error-elimination algorithm, was used for CDR3 identification, clonotype clustering and error correction. A nonparametric unseen species model with Euler transformation was used to estimate lower-bound total TCR beta diversity. In TCRdb, the public reads were trimmed at Q25 with fastp and aligned with MiXCR, with productive beta chains retained. Identical CDR3 proteins give one entry, which carries the most common genes and DNA. TCRdb's processing, not the study's, gives the V and J calls here. This sample lists 450,000 to 600,000 distinct CDR3 sequences; roughly a quarter were detected once. Jointly, the top ten make up about 3.9% of the sample.

This sample was included in a study of blood T cells in healthy people across ages (dated by TCRdb to between 2014 and 2016). General notes on the study: In model experiments, template switching captured roughly one uniquely barcoded TCR beta cDNA molecule for every two T cells. Donors were grouped into four age groups: young (average roughly 17 years), middle-aged (approximately 41), aged (roughly 67) and long-lived (roughly 80). Age-related changes in TCR beta repertoire diversity were measured in the study by deep sequencing normalized with unique cDNA molecular identifiers. Using the same blood draw, the study looked at two additional independent replicas of 1 million unique cDNA reads for two donors, one aged 18 to 29 and the other aged 80 or older.

From the cysteine through the phenylalanine, the CDR3 covers 17 amino acids. Kept here is only the CDR3 DNA, which spans 51 bases and is read in frame from base 1. CDR1 and CDR2 are read off the germline V gene as LGHNA and YSLEER. Ends trimmed: V by 1 base, J by 5 bases; bases unmatched to a gene: 3. The donors were some 39 Caucasian individuals from Russia, aged roughly 6 to 95 years, who were systemically healthy. Approximately 11 milliliters of peripheral blood were drawn from each donor into EDTA-treated Vacutainer tubes. Ficoll-Paque density-gradient centrifugation was used to isolate PBMCs, with at least 7 million obtained per sample. Total RNA was extracted from PBMCs with Trizol reagent, with at least 6 micrograms obtained per sample. For every donor, flow cytometry on a PBMC aliquot measured the percentage of naive CD45RAhigh/CD27high T cells. General findings and caveats noted by the study authors: There was a strong correlation between observed TCR beta diversity and the percentage of naive T cells measured by flow cytometry. Because profiling used bulk unsorted PBMCs, naive and antigen-experienced compartments could not be compared conclusively. Compared with the aged group, the long-lived group had more naive CD4+ T cells, fewer expanded clones and increased TCR diversity, a pattern suggesting age selection. The CMV infection status of donors was not known, potentially confounding age-related changes in expanded clonotypes. As age increased, observed TCR beta diversity per million T cells dropped in a roughly linear way, and a significant reduction was already evident by age 40. Estimates of total diversity from one million sequenced T cells were regarded as lower bounds and underestimates.

The data also belong to a second study, concerning T cells of mothers and their children. As that second paper reports: The donors were nine systemically healthy Caucasian individuals, made up of three mothers and their six children. cDNA synthesis used all of the extracted RNA, with approximately 1.4 ug of RNA in each 15 ul reaction. In the second PCR, the M1S primer introduced both the sample barcodes and 2-4 random nucleotides. Over 10 million TCR beta CDR3 reads came from each mother, compared with approximately 3 million reads from each child. TCR recombination output is similarly shaped by thymic selection in related and unrelated pairs, with a minor effect exerted by inherited differences. Normalized repertoire overlap was always slightly but never significantly higher in related than unrelated mother-child pairs. With a sensitivity of approximately 100 clones per million clonotypes, no persistent microchimeric T cell clones were detected. In the study, deep NGS was used to compare the TCR beta repertoires of mothers and children, and features distinguishing related mother-child pairs from unrelated individuals were sought. On average, the children were around 11 +/- 4 years old, while the mothers were about 38 +/- 4 years old. After adapter ligation was performed with NEBNext reagents, the libraries were sequenced on an Illumina HiSeq 2000 with 100+100 nt paired-end reads. To avoid cross-contamination, the mother libraries and the child libraries were prepared a month apart and sequenced in separate runs. Between roughly 500,000 and 2,300,000 distinct TCR beta clonotypes were identified per donor. Naive TCR beta clonotypes were estimated from low-frequency clonotypes matched to each donor's FACS-determined naive share, without sorting.

The receptor was derived from a boy between 2 and 10 years old in good health. The sequenced sample consisted of blood. The chain joins TRBV4-3 to TRBJ2-2; TRBD2 agrees with 14 junctional bases. The DNA reads as follows: TGCGCCAGCAGCCAAGGCGGACTAGCGGGAGGAACCGGGGAGCTGTTTTTT. Protein translation: CASSQGGLAGGTGELFF.